The rows below give T cell receptor beta chains drawn from one sample of a study of Ad26.COV2.S vaccination and SARS-CoV-2 variants. Assay used: immunoSEQ multiplex PCR; TCRdb lists only in-frame clones, some missing. The data show fewer than 400,000 clones, about 85% seen once. The material sequenced was peripheral blood, taken in a trial of Ad26.COV2.S vaccine versus placebo. The receptors stem from a person aged 18-60 years who received the Ad26.COV2.S COVID-19 vaccine or a placebo. Both conserved end residues are part of each CDR3. A D gene is named only where the DNA matches it firmly. Size tells how often a clone was seen (once, few, many) or the class of an expanded clone, and some rows leave it out.

>TRBJ1-6|TRBV9|TRBD1|NA
CASSVVKDRGENSPLHF
TGTGCCAGCAGCGTTGTTAAGGACAGGGGTGAAAATTCACCCCTCCACTTT
>TRBJ1-4|TRBV7-8|NA|NA
CASSLDGEKLFF
TGTGCCAGCAGCCTCGACGGGGAAAAACTGTTTTTT
>TRBJ2-5|TRBV27|NA|NA
CASSLGSRETQYF
TGTGCCAGCAGTTTAGGGTCCAGAGAGACCCAGTACTTC
>TRBJ2-7|TRBV5-4|NA|NA
CASSLVGNSYEQYF
TGTGCCAGCAGCTTGGTGGGGAATTCCTACGAGCAGTACTTC
>TRBJ1-1|TRBV27|NA|NA
CASRQTGRGTEAFF
TGTGCCAGTCGACAAACAGGGCGGGGAACTGAAGCTTTCTTT
>TRBJ1-1|TRBV15|NA|NA
CATSNHMNTEAFF
TGTGCCACCAGCAACCACATGAACACTGAAGCTTTCTTT
>TRBJ2-3|TRBV7-9|NA|NA
CASSFVQGKTDTQYF
TGTGCCAGCAGCTTCGTTCAGGGGAAGACAGATACGCAGTATTTT
>TRBJ1-2|TRBV14|NA|NA
CASSRTSLYGYTF
TGTGCCAGCAGCCGTACTTCACTCTATGGCTACACCTTC
>TRBJ2-2|TRBV27|TRBD1|NA
CASSRSGTGVNTGELFF
TGTGCCAGCAGTCGATCCGGGACAGGGGTGAATACCGGGGAGCTGTTTTTT
>TRBJ1-2|TRBV25-1|TRBD1|once
CASSLRDRDDGYTF
TGTGCCAGCAGCCTCCGGGACAGGGACGACGGCTACACCTTC
>TRBJ1-4|TRBV2|NA|once
CASSAQPRGRNEKLFF
TGTGCCAGCAGTGCCCAACCACGGGGAAGGAATGAAAAACTGTTTTTT
>TRBJ2-7|TRBV5-6|TRBD2|NA
CASSYGTSGYEQYF
TGTGCCAGCAGCTACGGGACTAGCGGCTACGAGCAGTACTTC
>TRBJ1-6|TRBV27|TRBD1|NA
CASSALPGGLHF
TGTGCCAGCAGTGCCCTACCAGGGGGCCTCCACTTT
>TRBJ1-6|TRBV6-5|NA|NA
CASSYRVSPLHF
TGTGCCAGCAGTTACCGGGTTTCACCCCTCCACTTT
>TRBJ2-2|TRBV7-9|NA|NA
CASSAREVDTGELFF
TGTGCCAGCAGCGCCAGGGAGGTGGACACCGGGGAGCTGTTTTTT